The rows below give T cell receptor beta chains drawn from one sample of a study of shared clonotypes between healthy human individuals. This table comes from immunoSEQ multiplex PCR, and its TCRdb copy is limited to in-frame clones, with some not included. The data show about 2.1 million clones, 90% to 95% seen once. Sequencing was performed on naive CD8+ T cells from PBMCs. These TCRs come from a man younger than 35 in good health. Some clones in this sample may be carry-over from other donors' samples. Both conserved end residues are part of each CDR3. The D gene is left open where the match is weak. Clone size is not always given. Where it is, it says once, few, many or a class for expanded clones.

d_gene,abundance,j_gene,v_gene,CDR3aa,CDR3nt
TRBD1,once,TRBJ2-5,TRBV29-1,CSVAGRGHQETQYF,TGCAGCGTTGCCGGCAGGGGGCATCAAGAGACCCAGTACTTC
NA,NA,TRBJ2-1,TRBV29-1,CSVVEGYNEQFF,TGCAGCGTTGTAGAGGGATACAATGAGCAGTTCTTC
NA,NA,TRBJ2-7,TRBV11-2,CASSLGRGNYEQYF,TGTGCCAGCAGCTTAGGTAGGGGCAACTACGAGCAGTACTTC
TRBD2,NA,TRBJ2-2,TRBV9,CASSVGETSGSGTGELFF,TGTGCCAGCAGCGTAGGGGAGACTAGCGGGAGTGGTACCGGGGAGCTGTTTTTT
TRBD2,NA,TRBJ2-1,TRBV4-1,CASSQLSGYEQFF,TGCGCCAGCAGCCAACTTAGCGGGTATGAGCAGTTCTTC
NA,NA,TRBJ2-7,TRBV5-6,CASSLVDYPSYEQYF,TGTGCCAGCAGCTTGGTAGACTACCCCTCCTACGAGCAGTACTTC
NA,once,TRBJ2-3,TRBV11-2,CASRGRELPGTDTQYF,TGTGCCAGCAGGGGTCGGGAACTTCCTGGCACAGATACGCAGTATTTT
NA,NA,TRBJ2-1,TRBV7-9,CASSPPDRGPNEQFF,TGTGCCAGCAGCCCTCCGGACCGAGGGCCCAATGAGCAGTTCTTC
TRBD2,NA,TRBJ2-1,TRBV30,CAWRPGGSGEQFF,TGTGCCTGGAGACCGGGGGGATCGGGCGAGCAGTTCTTC
NA,NA,TRBJ2-7,TRBV6-6,CASSPGYQKLDEQYF,TGTGCCAGCAGCCCCGGCTACCAAAAACTCGACGAGCAGTACTTC
TRBD2,NA,TRBJ2-3,TRBV6-6,CASSYSLAEVTDTQYF,TGTGCCAGCAGTTACTCGCTAGCGGAGGTGACAGATACGCAGTATTTT
NA,NA,TRBJ2-5,TRBV27,CASSEGTSSHQETQYF,TGTGCCAGCAGTGAGGGTACTAGCAGCCACCAAGAGACCCAGTACTTC
TRBD2,NA,TRBJ2-7,TRBV7-9,CASSLGGRGADYEQYF,TGTGCCAGCAGCTTAGGGGGGAGGGGAGCGGACTACGAGCAGTACTTC
NA,NA,TRBJ2-6,TRBV7-8,CASSLPQPGANVLTF,TGTGCCAGCAGCTTACCCCAACCTGGGGCCAACGTCCTGACTTTC
NA,NA,TRBJ1-1,TRBV2,CASSWEAFF,TGTGCCAGCAGTTGGGAAGCTTTCTTT
NA,NA,TRBJ1-2,TRBV27,CASSKGPPVPYGYTF,TGTGCCAGCAGTAAAGGGCCCCCGGTCCCATATGGCTACACCTTC
TRBD1,NA,TRBJ1-4,TRBV4-1,CASSPLDRGGSNEKLFF,TGCGCCAGCAGCCCGCTGGACAGGGGAGGATCTAATGAAAAACTGTTTTTT
NA,NA,TRBJ2-7,TRBV11-2,CASSLALEGGFYEQYF,TGTGCCAGCAGCTTAGCCCTGGAGGGGGGGTTCTACGAGCAGTACTTC
NA,NA,TRBJ2-5,TRBV7-3,CASSEEAFGAETQYF,TGTGCCAGCAGCGAAGAAGCTTTTGGCGCGGAGACCCAGTACTTC
NA,NA,TRBJ1-2,TRBV6-5,CASSYSRGEGYGYTF,TGTGCCAGCAGTTACTCCCGAGGGGAGGGCTATGGCTACACCTTC
NA,NA,TRBJ1-5,TRBV19,CASSIIYGSNQPQHF,TGTGCCAGTAGTATTATTTACGGTAGCAATCAGCCCCAGCATTTT
TRBD2,NA,TRBJ2-7,TRBV27,CASSLDSGRWYEQYF,TGTGCCAGCAGTTTAGATAGCGGGAGGTGGTACGAGCAGTACTTC
NA,NA,TRBJ1-1,TRBV6-1,CASSEELRNTEAFF,TGTGCCAGCAGTGAAGAACTGAGGAACACTGAAGCTTTCTTT
NA,NA,TRBJ2-1,TRBV7-3,CASSPLGNEQFF,TGTGCCAGCAGCCCTCTGGGCAATGAGCAGTTCTTC
TRBD1,NA,TRBJ2-7,TRBV28,CASSPRTGGRYEQYF,TGTGCCAGCAGTCCCCGGACAGGGGGTCGGTACGAGCAGTACTTC
TRBD1,NA,TRBJ1-2,TRBV4-1,CASSQGAGGAGGYTF,TGCGCCAGCAGCCAAGGAGCAGGGGGCGCCGGTGGCTACACCTTC
TRBD1,NA,TRBJ2-1,TRBV28,CASRIQGALPNEQFF,TGTGCCAGCAGGATACAGGGGGCGCTTCCCAATGAGCAGTTCTTC
NA,NA,TRBJ2-7,TRBV28,CASSLLSLGEKEYEQYF,TGTGCCAGCAGTTTATTATCGTTGGGGGAGAAGGAGTACGAGCAGTACTTC
NA,NA,TRBJ2-7,TRBV28,CASSYGSGRVPYEQYF,TGTGCCAGCAGTTACGGAAGTGGGCGGGTACCCTACGAGCAGTACTTC
NA,NA,TRBJ2-1,TRBV7-9,CASSLGAGAAYNEQFF,TGTGCCAGCAGCTTAGGGGCGGGTGCGGCCTACAATGAGCAGTTCTTC
TRBD1,NA,TRBJ2-3,TRBV27,CASSLSRDRGRDTQYF,TGTGCCAGCAGTTTATCGCGGGACAGGGGAAGAGATACGCAGTATTTT